What follows describes a single T cell receptor beta chain. Antigen specificity is unknown. The CDR3 goes on 3 residues after the read ends, and that part is filled in from the germline J gene. Germline loops: CDR1 KGHSH, CDR2 LQKENI. This CDR3 has 16 residues. V was trimmed by 3 bases and J by 4 bases, leaving 18 bases between them. This entry comes from a study of Tregs in tolerant kidney transplant recipients. Looking at the study overall: Recipients received nonmyeloablative bone marrow transplants from related graft donors, with transient mixed chimerism.

Produced via immunoSEQ multiplex PCR; TCRdb's table is partial and in-frame only. The sample's table shows about 52,000 clones. Study-level findings and limits: In tolerant patients, donor-specific Tregs outgrew total Tregs, suggesting antigen-driven expansion.

The receptor's source is a human donor who received a combined kidney and bone marrow transplant. The gene calls are TRBV18 and TRBJ1-1, with D perhaps TRBD1 (5 bases). Specimen: CD4+ T cells from blood, collected before the transplant. Partial CDR3 DNA: TGTGCCAGCTCACCTTCGCCAGGGAGGTTGGGCACTGAA. Its protein is CASSPSPGRLGTE. The complete CDR3 protein is CASSPSPGRLGTEAFF.